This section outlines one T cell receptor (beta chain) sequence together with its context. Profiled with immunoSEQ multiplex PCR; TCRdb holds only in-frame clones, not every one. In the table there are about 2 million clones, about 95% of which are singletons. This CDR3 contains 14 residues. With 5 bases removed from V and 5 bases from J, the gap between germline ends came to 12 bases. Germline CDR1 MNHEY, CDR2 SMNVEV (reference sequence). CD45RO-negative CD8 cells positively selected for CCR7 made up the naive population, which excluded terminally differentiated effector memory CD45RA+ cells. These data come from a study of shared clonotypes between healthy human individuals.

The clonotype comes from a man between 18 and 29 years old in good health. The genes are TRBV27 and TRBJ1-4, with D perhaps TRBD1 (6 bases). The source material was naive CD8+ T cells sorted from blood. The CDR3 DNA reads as TGTGCCAGCAGTATGACAGGAGAAAATGAAAAACTGTTTTTT. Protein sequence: CASSMTGENEKLFF. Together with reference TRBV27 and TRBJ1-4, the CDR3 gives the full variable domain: EAQVTQNPRYLITVTGKKLTVTCSQNMNHEYMSWYRQDPGLGLRQIYYSMNVEVTDKGDVPEGYKVSRKEKRNFPLILESPSPNQTSLYFCASSMTGENEKLFFGSGTQLSVL.